This T cell receptor beta chain was obtained from a study of T-cell memory formation after mild COVID-19. It was 5'RACE with constant-segment primers that produced the TCR alpha and TCR beta cDNA libraries, which carried sample barcodes and UMIs. Each CDR3 protein is one row after TCRdb ran MiXCR on the 5' RACE reads. Here the sample spans around 370,000 distinct CDR3 sequences, more than 20% being singletons. Regarding the study as a whole: Those CD4+ clones that contracted were mainly in CM and EM (CD8+ ones in EMRA). Prior to infection, memory already included some responding clones, suggesting cross-reactive memory joined. CD4/CD8 balance characterized clones contracting day 15 to 85, and CD4+ skew characterized later expanders.

Germline CDR1 reads SGHRS; CDR2 reads YFSETQ. V lost 1 base and J 1 base, leaving 12 bases between the germline ends. There are 17 residues in the CDR3. This clonotype was observed a few times. Its antigen is unidentified. The specimen sequenced was PBMCs or a T cell subset sorted from them (not recorded which). The TCR comes from an adult woman who had mild COVID-19 (a few samples of this study predate the infection). Cell type and time point are not known. The chain has TRBV5-1 and TRBJ2-6; D possibly corresponds to TRBD1 (7 bases). CDR3 residues: CASSLSAGGSGANVLTF. For the CDR3, the DNA is TGCGCCAGCAGCTTGTCTGCAGGGGGGTCTGGGGCCAACGTCCTGACTTTC.